These 9 T cell receptor beta chains were all obtained from the same sample, sequenced in a study of T cell responses to AZD1222 COVID-19 vaccine. Repertoires were generated with immunoSEQ multiplex PCR, while TCRdb's copy carries only in-frame clones and drops some. Among 150,000 to 160,000 clones listed, 90% were seen once. The sequences come from peripheral blood, collected on day 0 of AZD1222 vaccination. The receptors come from an adult in good health.

The CDR3 protein is CASSVGQGRGYTF. As DNA, the CDR3 is TGTGCCAGCAGCGTGGGGCAGGGGCGCGGCTACACCTTC. V and J are TRBV7-2 and TRBJ1-2; a possible D gene is TRBD1 (6 bases). Per the germline V gene, CDR1 is SGHTA and CDR2 is FQGNSA. The CDR3 loop spans 13 amino acids. Trimming removed 5 bases from V and 8 bases from J, with 15 bases in between.

This clone was recorded only once. V and J are TRBV2 and TRBJ2-5, with TRBD1 identical over 7 bases. Trimming removed 10 bases from V and 1 base from J; junction bases left unmatched: 9. The length of the CDR3 is 14 residues. Germline CDR1 SNHLY, CDR2 FYNNEI. The DNA for the CDR3 is TGTGCCACCCCCCCGGGACAGACCCAAGAGACCCAGTACTTC. It is translated as CATPPGQTQETQYF.

This chain uses TRBV7-9 with TRBJ2-1; TRBD2 matches at 14 bases. CDR3 length: 18 residues. Germline CDR1 and CDR2: SEHNR and FQNEAQ (reference sequence). After removal of 1 base from V and 3 bases from J, the junction contained 5 bases not matched to a gene. The CDR3 DNA is TGTGCCAGCAGCTTAGGAGGACTAGCGGGAGGTAACTACAATGAGCAGTTCTTC. Amino acids: CASSLGGLAGGNYNEQFF.

The J gene is TRBJ1-1, the V gene TRBV28; D call uncertain. The CDR3 runs to 14 residues. Germline V gene data show CDR1 as MDHEN and CDR2 as SYDVKM. With 3 bases removed from V and 8 bases from J, the gap between germline ends came to 16 bases. This CDR3 is CASSLPDGVTEAFF. The CDR3 coding sequence is TGTGCCAGCAGTTTGCCAGACGGTGTAACAGAAGCTTTCTTT.

The rearrangement joins TRBV3-1 (or the pseudogene TRBV3-2) to TRBJ2-7; no clear D. CDR1 and CDR2 from the germline V gene are LGHDT and YNNKEL (reference sequence). The CDR3 is made up of 15 amino acids. V was trimmed by 1 base and J by 0 bases, leaving 10 bases between them. The CDR3 region has the DNA TGTGCCAGCAGCCAAGCCCCGGGTAGCTCCTACGAGCAGTACTTC. It specifies CASSQAPGSSYEQYF.

The chain couples TRBV10-1 to TRBJ1-2; the match to TRBD1 covers 7 bases. V was clipped by 6 bases and J by 4 bases; unmatched bases: 23. Germline CDR1 and CDR2: WNHNN and SYGVQD (reference sequence). This CDR3 region has 19 residues. CDR3 residues: CASSIVGGVGERGPYGYTF. CDR3 in DNA: TGCGCCAGCAGCATCGTCGGCGGAGTAGGGGAGAGGGGGCCCTATGGCTACACCTTC.

The chain uses TRBV25-1 and TRBJ2-7, with 7 positions matching TRBD1. Germline values: CDR1 MGHDK, CDR2 SYGVNS. CDR3 length equals 14 residues. J was trimmed by 2 bases and V by 5 bases; bases with no gene match: 6. In nucleotides, the CDR3 is TGTGCCAGCAGTCACCGACAGGGACCCTACGAGCAGTACTTC. Translation gives CASSHRQGPYEQYF.

The chain uses TRBV28 and TRBJ2-7; TRBD2 matches at 8 bases. J was trimmed by 2 bases and V by 10 bases; bases with no gene match: 7. Germline V CDR1 and CDR2: MDHEN, SYDVKM. This CDR3 is 13 amino acids long. CDR3: CATRREAPYEQYF. CDR3 bases: TGTGCCACGCGGCGGGAGGCCCCCTACGAGCAGTACTTC.

The chain is built from TRBV18 and TRBJ1-2; D is uncertain. The V end was cut by 2 bases, the J end by 2 bases, with 15 bases between. The CDR3 sequence is 16 residues long. Germline V gene lookup returns CDR1 KGHSH and CDR2 LQKENI. The CDR3 sequence is CASSPSLGNLNYGYTF. CDR3 in DNA: TGTGCCAGCTCACCATCTTTAGGGAATCTCAACTATGGCTACACCTTC. The full variable domain, its missing parts supplied by reference TRBV18 and TRBJ1-2, is NAGVMQNPRHLVRRRGQEARLRCSPMKGHSHVYWYRQLPEEGLKFMVYLQKENIIDESGMPKERFSAEFPKEGPSILRIQQVVRGDSAAYFCASSPSLGNLNYGYTFGSGTRLTVV.